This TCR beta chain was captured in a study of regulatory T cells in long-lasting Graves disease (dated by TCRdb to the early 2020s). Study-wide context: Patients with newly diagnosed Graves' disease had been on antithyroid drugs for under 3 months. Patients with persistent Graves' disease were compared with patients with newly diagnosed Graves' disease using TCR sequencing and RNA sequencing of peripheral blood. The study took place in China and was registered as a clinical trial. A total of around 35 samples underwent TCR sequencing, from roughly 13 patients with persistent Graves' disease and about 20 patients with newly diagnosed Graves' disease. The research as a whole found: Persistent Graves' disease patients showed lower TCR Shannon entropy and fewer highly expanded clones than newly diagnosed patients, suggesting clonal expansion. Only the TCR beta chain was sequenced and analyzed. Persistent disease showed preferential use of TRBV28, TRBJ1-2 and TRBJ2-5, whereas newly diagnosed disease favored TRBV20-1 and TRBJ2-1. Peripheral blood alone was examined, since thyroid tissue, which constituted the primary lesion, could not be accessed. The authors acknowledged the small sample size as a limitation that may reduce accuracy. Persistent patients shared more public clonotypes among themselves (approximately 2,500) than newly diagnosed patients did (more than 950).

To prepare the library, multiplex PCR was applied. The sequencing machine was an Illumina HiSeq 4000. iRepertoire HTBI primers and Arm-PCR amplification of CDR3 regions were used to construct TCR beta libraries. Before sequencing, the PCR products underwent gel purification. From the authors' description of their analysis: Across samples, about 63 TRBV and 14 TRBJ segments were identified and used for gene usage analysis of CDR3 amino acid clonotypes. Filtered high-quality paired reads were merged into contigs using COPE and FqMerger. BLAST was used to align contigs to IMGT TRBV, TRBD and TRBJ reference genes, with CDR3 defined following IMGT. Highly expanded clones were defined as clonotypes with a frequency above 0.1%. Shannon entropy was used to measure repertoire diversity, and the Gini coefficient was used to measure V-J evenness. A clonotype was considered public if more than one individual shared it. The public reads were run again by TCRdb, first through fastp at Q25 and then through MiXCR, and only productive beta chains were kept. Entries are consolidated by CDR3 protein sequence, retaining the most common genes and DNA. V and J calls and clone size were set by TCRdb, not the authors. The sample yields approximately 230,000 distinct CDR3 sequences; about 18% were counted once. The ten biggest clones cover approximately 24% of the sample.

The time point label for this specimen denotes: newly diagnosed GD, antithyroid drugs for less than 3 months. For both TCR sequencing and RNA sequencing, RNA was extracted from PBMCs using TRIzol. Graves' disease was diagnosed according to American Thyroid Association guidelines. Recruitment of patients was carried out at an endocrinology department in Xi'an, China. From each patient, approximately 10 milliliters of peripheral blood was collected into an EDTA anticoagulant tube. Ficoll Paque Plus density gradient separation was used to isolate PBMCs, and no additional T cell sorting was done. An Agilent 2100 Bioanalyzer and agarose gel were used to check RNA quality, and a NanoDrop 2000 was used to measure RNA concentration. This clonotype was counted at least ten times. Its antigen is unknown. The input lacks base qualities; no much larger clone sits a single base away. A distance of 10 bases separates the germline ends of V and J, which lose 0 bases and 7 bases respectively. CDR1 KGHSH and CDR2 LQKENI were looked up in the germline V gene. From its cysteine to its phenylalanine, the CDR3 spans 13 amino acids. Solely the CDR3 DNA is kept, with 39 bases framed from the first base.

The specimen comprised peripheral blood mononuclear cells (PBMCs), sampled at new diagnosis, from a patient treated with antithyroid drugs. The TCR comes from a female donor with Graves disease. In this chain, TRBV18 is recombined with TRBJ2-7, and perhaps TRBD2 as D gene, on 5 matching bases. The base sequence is TGTGCCAGCTCACCACCCAGCGAGCGGGAGCAGTACTTC. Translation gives CASSPPSEREQYF.